This TCR beta chain comes out of a study of T cell repertoires in cytomegalovirus infection. Study background: Both a matching HLA type and CMV infection were indicated by public TCR beta signatures. General study points: The ex vivo response showed dominance by HLA-C-restricted CMV-specific TCR beta clonotypes. Of the TCR beta families, the public ones yielded a cumulative frequency that identified carriers of CMV plus the relevant HLA.

TCRdb processed the reads anew with MiXCR; each CDR3 protein has one entry. The table includes roughly 720,000 distinct CDR3 sequences, about 40% detected once. Remarks on this clonotype: Its antigen remains unknown.

With 1 base removed from V and 6 bases from J, the gap between germline ends came to 12 bases. Germline CDR1 is SGHAT and CDR2 is FQNNGV. This CDR3 region has 15 residues. The TCR sequence derives from a human donor in good health (CMV status not recorded). Some clones in this sample may be carry-over from other donors' samples. The specimen sequenced was PBMCs. The V gene is TRBV11-2, the J gene TRBJ2-2; D is undetermined. CDR3 DNA sequence: TGTGCCAGCAGCTTAGTGTGGGAACAGTCCGGGGAGCTGTTTTTT. This encodes CASSLVWEQSGELFF.